The 12 T cell receptor beta chains listed next were all sequenced from one sample in a study of technical replicates of blood from a few donors. Some clones are missing from TCRdb's copy, which holds only in-frame ones; the method was immunoSEQ multiplex PCR. Among roughly 80,000 clones listed, about 94% were seen once. Sequences were obtained from T cells isolated from PBMCs. These receptors all stem from a human donor in good health.

Only one count was recorded for this clone. The V gene is TRBV5-1, the J gene TRBJ1-1; D ambiguous. V lost 4 bases to trimming and J lost 4 bases, with 14 bases between them. CDR3 length: 14 residues. Germline V gene lookup returns CDR1 SGHRS and CDR2 YFSETQ. CDR3 loop: CASSLEGSGTEAFF. In nucleotides, the CDR3 is TGCGCCAGCAGCCTAGAGGGTTCCGGCACTGAAGCTTTCTTT.

The chain uses TRBV28 and TRBJ1-5, with 9 bases lining up with TRBD1. This CDR3 spans 16 amino acids. Germline CDR1 reads MDHEN; CDR2 reads SYDVKM. V was clipped by 5 bases and J by 5 bases; unmatched bases: 10. CDR3 region: CASSPINRGRDQPQHF. For the CDR3, the DNA is TGTGCCAGCAGTCCTATAAACAGGGGGCGGGATCAGCCCCAGCATTTT.

CDR3 residues: CAISDVGQGISGNTIYF. DNA of the CDR3: TGTGCCATCAGTGACGTCGGACAGGGGATCTCTGGAAACACCATATATTTT. The chain carries TRBV10-3 and TRBJ1-3, with 9 bases aligning to TRBD1. CDR1 and CDR2 from the germline V gene are ENHRY and SYGVKD. J was trimmed by 0 bases and V by 3 bases; bases with no gene match: 6. This CDR3 has 17 residues.

The chain joins TRBV2 to TRBJ1-4; weak D call: TRBD1 (5 bases). Germline V gives CDR1 SNHLY, CDR2 FYNNEI. The CDR3 contains 13 residues. V was pared by 5 bases and J by 4 bases, with 8 bases between. The CDR3 nucleotides are TGTGCCAGCAGTCGGGACTATAATGAAAAACTGTTTTTT. It translates to CASSRDYNEKLFF.

J is TRBJ2-7 and V is TRBV28; 7 nucleotides align to TRBD1. The CDR3 runs 14 residues. V trimming: 5 bases; J trimming: 6 bases; junction bases outside the gene matches: 10. In germline, CDR1 is MDHEN, CDR2 SYDVKM. CDR3 DNA: TGTGCCAGCAGTACTGACAGGGAAATCTTCGAGCAGTACTTC. Translated: CASSTDREIFEQYF.

This CDR3 reads CASSETSGIYSTDTQYF. In nucleotides, the CDR3 is TGTGCCAGCAGTGAGACTAGCGGGATTTATAGCACAGATACGCAGTATTTT. The chain is built from TRBV7-2 and TRBJ2-3, with 11 bases fitting TRBD2. Germline V gene lookup returns CDR1 SGHTA and CDR2 FQGNSA. V was clipped by 6 bases and J by 0 bases; unmatched bases: 8. The CDR3 has 17 amino acids.

V is TRBV19 and J is TRBJ2-7; 7 bases align to TRBD2. Trimming at V came to 4 bases and at J to 2 bases, leaving 5 bases not matched to a gene. The CDR3 extends over 14 amino acids. The germline V gene has CDR1 LNHDA and CDR2 SQIVND (reference sequence). In nucleotides, the CDR3 is TGTGCCAGTAGTAGCCTAGCGGTAACCTACGAGCAGTACTTC. It codes for CASSSLAVTYEQYF.

In this sample, this clone turned up a few times. DNA for the CDR3: TGTGCCAGCAGTGATGAGGGGGGCCCTGCTAGCGGGAGAAGGGAGACCCAGTACTTC. Its translation: CASSDEGGPASGRRETQYF. The V call is TRBV2, the J call TRBJ2-5; 10 bases line up with TRBD2. The germline V gene has CDR1 SNHLY and CDR2 FYNNEI. This CDR3 is built from 19 residues. The junction had 18 bases not matched to a gene; V was cut back by 3 bases and J by 5 bases.

This sequence joins TRBV4-3 and TRBJ2-1, with 8 positions matching TRBD2. The germline gives CDR1 LGHNA, CDR2 YSLEER. V lost 2 bases, J lost 10 bases, and 13 bases stayed unmatched. This CDR3 is built from 16 residues. The CDR3 coding sequence is TGCGCCAGCAGCCAACTTTCAGCGGGAGTTGCTGGGGAGCAGTTCTTC. Its translation is CASSQLSAGVAGEQFF.

The chain couples TRBV5-1 to TRBJ1-2, with 7 positions matching TRBD1. The length of the CDR3 is 12 residues. Germline V CDR1 and CDR2: SGHRS, YFSETQ. V dropped 2 bases and J dropped 8; count of bases not matched to a gene: 3. The CDR3 here is CASSFRGLGYTF. CDR3 nucleotides: TGCGCCAGCAGCTTTAGGGGGCTCGGCTACACCTTC. The full variable domain, in which reference TRBV5-1 and TRBJ1-2 provide the parts outside the CDR3, is KAGVTQTPRYLIKTRGQQVTLSCSPISGHRSVSWYQQTPGQGLQFLFEYFSETQRNKGNFPGRFSGRQFSNSRSEMNVSTLELGDSALYLCASSFRGLGYTFGSGTRLTVV.

The chain links TRBV30 to TRBJ2-7, with 13 bases matching TRBD2. The CDR3 loop spans 13 amino acids. Per germline, CDR1 GTSNPN and CDR2 SVGIG (reference sequence). J was trimmed by 5 bases and V by 8 bases; bases with no gene match: 6. CDR3 in amino acids: CARGTSGTHEQYF. The CDR3 DNA reads as TGTGCCAGAGGGACTAGCGGGACCCACGAGCAGTACTTC. Variable domain in full (rest from reference TRBV30 and TRBJ2-7): SQTIHQWPATLVQPVGSPLSLECTVEGTSNPNLYWYRQAAGRGLQLLFYSVGIGQISSEVPQNLSASRPQDRQFILSSKKLLLSDSGFYLCARGTSGTHEQYFGPGTRLTVT.

This rearrangement joins TRBV11-2 to TRBJ2-7; D gene uncertain. CDR1 SGHAT and CDR2 FQNNGV come from the germline V gene. The CDR3 is made up of 15 amino acids. The germline V and J ends were trimmed by 6 bases and 7 bases, with 22 bases remaining between them. The CDR3: CASRLHLNRFREQYF. The CDR3 coding sequence is TGTGCCAGCAGGCTCCACTTGAACCGATTTCGAGAGCAGTACTTC.